The 28 T cell receptor beta chains listed next were all sequenced from one sample in a study of cytomegalovirus exposure and HLA in healthy donors. PCR used 60 Vbeta primers and 13 Jbeta primers. The method was immunoSEQ multiplex PCR; TCRdb's version includes in-frame clones alone and lacks a portion of them. Among under 100,000 clones listed, around 74% were seen once. The material sequenced was PBMCs. These receptors were taken from a boy younger than 18 in good health and CMV-seronegative.

Comments on this clone: Other DNA sequences in the same sample also yield this CDR3. The V and J genes are TRBV7-2 and TRBJ1-1; D might be TRBD1 (5 bases). The CDR3 consists of 11 residues. Trimming cost V 5 bases and J 8 bases, with 9 bases left between them. Looked up from germline, CDR1 is SGHTA and CDR2 is FQGNSA. The CDR3 protein is CASSLDREAFF. The CDR3, as DNA: TGTGCCAGCAGCCTAGACAGAGAAGCTTTCTTT. The full variable domain, with the rest looked up from reference TRBV7-2 and TRBJ1-1, is GAGVSQSPSNKVTEKGKDVELRCDPISGHTALYWYRQSLGQGLEFLIYFQGNSAPDKSGLPSDRFSAERTGGSVSTLTIQRTQQEDSAVYLCASSLDREAFFGQGTRLTVV.

This clone showed up just once. This chain connects TRBV4-1 to TRBJ1-1; no definite D call. Germline CDR1 reads MGHRA; CDR2 reads YSYEKL. The V end lost 0 bases, the J end lost 1 base, and 9 bases lay between the germline ends. CDR3 size: 15 residues. The CDR3 DNA follows: TGCGCCAGCAGCCAAGATTCACGGGAGAACACTGAAGCTTTCTTT. It specifies CASSQDSRENTEAFF.

This sequence joins TRBV2 and TRBJ1-2; 8 nucleotides align to TRBD1. CDR3 length: 15 amino acids. Germline assignment: CDR1 SNHLY and CDR2 FYNNEI. Trimming removed 6 bases from V and 7 bases from J; junction bases left unmatched: 13. CDR3 DNA sequence: TGTGCCAGCAGACCCGGGACAGGCGTGAGCGGTGGCTACACCTTC. Its translation: CASRPGTGVSGGYTF.

The chain joins TRBV19 to TRBJ2-1; tentatively, D is TRBD2 (6 bases). Trimming cost V 7 bases and J 3 bases, with 10 bases left between them. This CDR3 region has 13 residues. Germline V lookup: CDR1 LNHDA, CDR2 SQIVND (reference sequence). In DNA form, the CDR3 reads TGTGCCAGTAATGCCGGGAGCTACAATGAGCAGTTCTTC. This translates into CASNAGSYNEQFF.

The CDR3 is CASSHGVWGDTQYF. The CDR3 nucleotides read TGTGCCAGCAGCCACGGGGTATGGGGAGATACGCAGTATTTT. The chain joins TRBV6-6 to TRBJ2-3, with D tentatively TRBD2 (5 bases). Germline-derived CDR1 and CDR2 are MNHNY and SVGAGI (reference sequence). The CDR3 has 14 residues. Trimming removed 6 bases from V and 5 bases from J, with 15 bases in between.

The gene calls are TRBV9 and TRBJ1-3; D not certain. In germline, CDR1 is SGDLS, CDR2 YYNGEE. The CDR3 sequence is 10 residues long. Trimming stripped 3 bases from V and 12 bases from J, with 7 bases between. The DNA of the CDR3 is TGTGCCAGCAGCGGGCGGGACATATATTTT. Translated, it gives CASSGRDIYF. Based on the CDR3 plus reference TRBV9 and TRBJ1-3, the full variable domain is DSGVTQTPKHLITATGQRVTLRCSPRSGDLSVYWYQQSLDQGLQFLIQYYNGEERAKGNILERFSAQQFPDLHSELNLSSLELGDSALYFCASSGRDIYFGEGSWLTVV.

This clone was observed a few times. This sequence joins TRBV4-3 and TRBJ2-1; 8 bases fit TRBD2. V was clipped by 6 bases and J by 6 bases; unmatched bases: 10. CDR3 length: 15 amino acids. Germline loops: CDR1 LGHNA, CDR2 YSLEER. This chain's CDR3 is CASRSTGTRGNEQFF. For the CDR3, the DNA is TGCGCCAGCAGGTCGACCGGGACTAGAGGCAATGAGCAGTTCTTC.

The chain is built from TRBV6-4 and TRBJ2-2; 14 bases match TRBD2. Trimming cost V 0 bases and J 4 bases; bases outside gene matches: 10. Per the germline V gene, CDR1 is MRHNA and CDR2 is SNTAGT. This CDR3 has 20 residues. The CDR3 nucleotides are TGTGCCAGCAGTGACTCGGGACTAGCGGGAGACGGGGGGGGCACCGGGGAGCTGTTTTTT. It translates to CASSDSGLAGDGGGTGELFF.

The chain employs TRBV28 and TRBJ1-1, with a possible D match to TRBD1 (5 bases). CDR1 is MDHEN and CDR2 is SYDVKM in the germline V gene. Trimming removed 2 bases at V and 0 bases at J, with 10 bases between. This CDR3 has 15 residues. The CDR3 coding sequence is TGTGCCAGCAGTTTAGGGGGGGAAATGAACACTGAAGCTTTCTTT. This sequence encodes CASSLGGEMNTEAFF.

J is TRBJ2-1 and V is TRBV7-8, with D possibly TRBD1 on 6 matching bases. This CDR3 has 16 residues. Trimming left V 4 bases short and J 1 base short, with 14 bases between. Germline CDR1 is SGHVS and CDR2 is FQNEAQ. The CDR3 spells CASSSPGQGSYNEQFF. DNA of the CDR3: TGTGCCAGCAGCTCCCCGGGACAAGGTTCCTACAATGAGCAGTTCTTC.

The rearrangement uses TRBV4-1 and TRBJ1-1; possibly TRBD1 for D (5 bases). With 6 bases removed from V and 4 bases from J, the gap between germline ends came to 18 bases. This CDR3 spans 15 amino acids. Germline assignment: CDR1 MGHRA and CDR2 YSYEKL. The CDR3 DNA reads as TGCGCCAGCAGATATCCGGGGGTGGGGGGCACTGAAGCTTTCTTT. The encoded protein is CASRYPGVGGTEAFF.

CDR3 nucleotides: TGTGCCAGCAGCTTAGCCGAGGGGGTTTTGGGCGAGCAGTACTTC. It specifies CASSLAEGVLGEQYF. The rearrangement uses TRBV7-2 and TRBJ2-7; perhaps TRBD1 as D (6 bases). There are 15 residues in the CDR3. With 0 bases removed from V and 6 bases from J, the gap between germline ends came to 15 bases. CDR1 SGHTA and CDR2 FQGNSA come from the germline V gene.

The gene calls are TRBV5-1 and TRBJ2-3, with 10 nucleotides matching TRBD1. The germline CDR1 and CDR2 sequences are SGHRS and YFSETQ. This CDR3 spans 16 amino acids. V gave up 2 bases and J gave up 7 bases; unmatched junction bases: 10. CDR3 bases: TGCGCCAGCAGCTTCAGATCCGGGACAGGGGATAATACGCAGTATTTT. Protein sequence: CASSFRSGTGDNTQYF.

CDR3 sequence: CASSWTGVAEAFF. Written as DNA, the CDR3 is TGTGCCAGCAGCTGGACAGGTGTTGCTGAAGCTTTCTTT. The V and J genes are TRBV7-9 and TRBJ1-1; 7 nucleotides align to TRBD1. J lost 6 bases, V lost 4 bases, and 5 bases had no gene match. The germline gives CDR1 SEHNR, CDR2 FQNEAQ (reference sequence). This CDR3 comprises 13 residues.

This clone was counted a few times. This chain links TRBV5-6 with TRBJ2-7; 10 bases agree with TRBD2. Germline CDR1 reads SGHDT; CDR2 reads YYEEEE. V shed 2 bases and J 3 bases; nucleotides not matched to a gene: 8. This CDR3 spans 16 amino acids. CDR3 loop: CASSFGDRTSGYEQYF. The CDR3 nucleotides read TGTGCCAGCAGCTTTGGGGATAGGACTAGCGGCTACGAGCAGTACTTC.

CDR3 nucleotides: TGTGCCAGCTCACCTCCAGGTGGGTGGGAGCAGTACTTC. It is translated as CASSPPGGWEQYF. The genes are TRBV18 and TRBJ2-7; D call uncertain. This CDR3 has 13 residues. Trimming left V 3 bases short and J 7 bases short, with 13 bases between. Germline CDR1 and CDR2: KGHSH and LQKENI.

The V call is TRBV27, the J call TRBJ2-7, with D possibly TRBD1 on 5 matching bases. V was shortened by 2 bases and J by 0 bases, with 8 bases between the two germline ends. CDR1 and CDR2 (germline): MNHEY, SMNVEV (reference sequence). The CDR3 runs 14 residues. CDR3 sequence: CASSLGAASYEQYF. CDR3 nucleotides: TGTGCCAGCAGTTTAGGGGCAGCCTCCTACGAGCAGTACTTC.

This chain joins TRBV30 and TRBJ2-3, with TRBD2 identical over 9 bases. The CDR3 loop spans 15 amino acids. V shed 0 bases and J 3 bases; nucleotides not matched to a gene: 4. The germline V gene has CDR1 GTSNPN and CDR2 SVGIG (reference sequence). CDR3 region: CAWSVAGGRTDTQYF. CDR3 nucleotides: TGTGCCTGGAGTGTAGCGGGAGGACGTACAGATACGCAGTATTTT.

The chain links TRBV19 to TRBJ2-7; D not resolved. Germline V gives CDR1 LNHDA, CDR2 SQIVND (reference sequence). V gave up 3 bases and J gave up 5 bases, with 5 bases separating them. This CDR3 contains 11 residues. The CDR3 sequence: CASSMGHEQYF. Written as DNA, the CDR3 is TGTGCCAGTAGTATGGGCCACGAGCAGTACTTC.

V is TRBV9 and J is TRBJ2-7; 8 bases are a match to TRBD2. The CDR3 contains 15 residues. The ends lost 0 bases at V and 4 bases at J; junction bases unmatched: 6. CDR1 is SGDLS and CDR2 is YYNGEE in the germline V gene. In DNA form, the CDR3 reads TGTGCCAGCAGCGTAGGGGAGAGCGGGAGATACGAGCAGTACTTC. Its protein is CASSVGESGRYEQYF.

The chain joins TRBV4-3 to TRBJ1-2; TRBD1 matches at 8 bases. The germline CDR1 and CDR2 sequences are LGHNA and YSLEER. Trimming took 1 base from V and 5 from J; bases not matched to a gene: 3. The CDR3 consists of 14 residues. CDR3 DNA sequence: TGCGCCAGCAGCCAAGGGACAGGGACGTATGGCTACACCTTC. Its translation: CASSQGTGTYGYTF.

The rearrangement links TRBV6-1 to TRBJ1-1; weak D call: TRBD1 (5 bases). This CDR3 spans 15 amino acids. Between the trimmed V and J ends, which lost 0 bases and 5 bases, there was a span of 13 bases. Per the germline V gene, CDR1 is MNHNS and CDR2 is SASEGT. The CDR3 coding sequence is TGTGCCAGCAGTGAAGCGGACAAGGGGCGAACTGAAGCTTTCTTT. It specifies CASSEADKGRTEAFF.

V gene TRBV5-1 combines with J gene TRBJ2-7; 12 positions agree with TRBD2. V was pared by 4 bases and J by 6 bases, with 2 bases of the junction left unmatched. The CDR3 extends over 13 amino acids. Germline V CDR1 and CDR2: SGHRS, YFSETQ. Here the CDR3 reads CASSQTSGSEQYF. CDR3 nucleotides: TGCGCCAGCAGCCAGACTAGCGGGAGCGAGCAGTACTTC.

This clone was seen a handful of times. The same CDR3 can be traced to other DNA sequences in this sample. The CDR3 nucleotides are TGCGCCAGCAGCCAAGCTTCCAGGGGTGACTATGGCTACACCTTC. It yields the protein CASSQASRGDYGYTF. J is TRBJ1-2 and V is TRBV4-3, with D possibly TRBD1 on 6 matching bases. The CDR3 totals 15 residues. CDR1 and CDR2 (germline): LGHNA, YSLEER. Trimming removed 1 base at V and 3 bases at J, with 12 bases between.

This clone was seen more than once but under ten times. This chain uses TRBV11-2 with TRBJ1-3, with 8 bases that match TRBD1. This CDR3 has 14 residues. Unmatched junction bases numbered 3, after V lost 1 base and J lost 7 bases. Germline values: CDR1 SGHAT, CDR2 FQNNGV. The CDR3 protein is CASSLGTGSNTIYF. The DNA for the CDR3 is TGTGCCAGCAGCTTAGGGACAGGGAGTAACACCATATATTTT.

The V and J genes are TRBV28 and TRBJ2-5, with a tentative D call TRBD2 (6 bases). Trimming stripped 1 base from V and 5 bases from J, with 14 bases between. CDR1 and CDR2 from the germline V gene are MDHEN and SYDVKM. The CDR3 has 15 residues. CDR3 coding DNA: TGTGCCAGCAGTTTATATATGCAGGGACTTGAGACCCAGTACTTC. It codes for CASSLYMQGLETQYF. The full variable domain, rest sourced from reference TRBV28 and TRBJ2-5, is DVKVTQSSRYLVKRTGEKVFLECVQDMDHENMFWYRQDPGLGLRLIYFSYDVKMKEKGDIPEGYSVSREKKERFSLILESASTNQTSMYLCASSLYMQGLETQYFGPGTRLLVL.

This clone showed up just a few times. This rearrangement joins TRBV7-8 to TRBJ1-6; D might be TRBD1 (6 bases). V was shortened by 5 bases and J by 7 bases, with 21 bases between the two germline ends. Per germline, CDR1 SGHVS and CDR2 FQNEAQ. The CDR3 contains 17 residues. CDR3 nucleotides: TGTGCCAGCAGCCACAGTAAAACCGGGACAAAGAATTCACCCCTCCACTTT. This sequence encodes CASSHSKTGTKNSPLHF.

The V and J genes are TRBV28 and TRBJ2-7, with D perhaps TRBD1 (6 bases). The germline gives CDR1 MDHEN, CDR2 SYDVKM. The V end was cut by 4 bases, the J end by 5 bases, with 18 bases between. CDR3 length: 15 amino acids. CDR3 residues: CASSSQGMRVDEQYF. Here the CDR3 DNA reads TGTGCCAGCAGTTCACAGGGTATGCGTGTGGACGAGCAGTACTTC.